This T cell receptor (beta chain) comes out of a study of T cells after yellow fever vaccination. Study at large: SMART-Seq v4 Ultra Low Input prepared libraries from low-cell fractions.

In TCRdb, the 5' RACE reads were re-called with MiXCR into one record per CDR3 protein. The table has 300,000 or so distinct CDR3 sequences, 10% to 15% seen once. General study results and limits: Of the clonotypes, a small share occurred in both CD4 and CD8 compartments.

This clonotype was recorded a few times. Its specificity is not known. The junction departs from the called germline gene at one end, perhaps through a read error. Specimen: CD4+ T cells sorted from PBMCs, collected 45 days after the yellow fever booster vaccination. This TCR was sampled from a man under 40 who received the YFV17D yellow fever vaccine.

The CDR3 spells CASKGQRELHEQFF. CDR3 nucleotides: TGTGCAAGCAAAGGCCAGCGGGAGCTGCATGAGCAGTTCTTC. V gene TRBV7-2 combines with J gene TRBJ2-1; TRBD2 agrees at 8 bases. Germline-derived CDR1 and CDR2 are SGHTA and FQGNSA. This CDR3 spans 14 amino acids.